Sequencing of this TCR beta chain was carried out in a study of spatial heterogeneity in lung cancer. Study at large: Beta-chain sequences were consistently detected more often than alpha-chain sequences.

TCRdb reprocessed the 5' RACE reads via MiXCR and lists one record per CDR3 protein. The sample has tens of thousands of distinct CDR3 sequences, 4.6% seen once. The CDR3 extends over 20 amino acids. Trimming pared 4 bases from V and 0 bases from J, leaving 25 bases between. Germline V gene lookup returns CDR1 SGDLS and CDR2 YYNGEE. The time point is: sample taken at primary tumor resection. Sequencing was performed on whole RNA extracted from tumor and nontumor lung tissue, or from frozen PBMC, and the material was left unsorted. The table lists this clonotype with many counts. This receptor was obtained from a male donor with early-stage non-small cell lung cancer. This chain links TRBV9 with TRBJ1-4; weak D call: TRBD1 (5 bases). The specimen was PBMCs, collected at surgery. The CDR3 protein is CASSTPPESGTVATNEKLFF. In DNA form, the CDR3 reads TGTGCCAGCAGCACCCCGCCCGAATCCGGGACCGTAGCAACTAATGAAAAACTGTTTTTT.